This T cell receptor beta chain was documented in a study of CD8 T cells in Susac syndrome. This CDR3 has 15 amino acids. The V end was cut by 5 bases, the J end by 1 base, with 15 bases between. Germline V gene lookup returns CDR1 SGDLS and CDR2 YYNGEE. Concerning this clonotype itself: Its specificity is unknown.

Notes on the study in general: Detection of Susac-specific public clones gave 15 to 20 in total CD8+ repertoires and about five in CD8+ TEMRA repertoires. The TCR sequencing and HLA analysis in the study involved a relatively small number of individuals, as the study acknowledged.

The authors sequenced TCR beta from blood CD8+ and CD4+ T cells. Random hexamers were used to reverse transcribe the RNA input (about 0.5 to 1 ug). Each CDR3 protein is one row after TCRdb ran MiXCR on the immunoSEQ multiplex PCR reads. The sample comprises over 100,000 distinct CDR3 sequences, about 94% of which are singletons, and about 0.28% rests with the top ten. The origin of this receptor is a human donor with Susac syndrome. This chain joins TRBV9 and TRBJ1-2; D is undetermined. Sequencing was done on a sample of CD8+ T cells from PBMCs. The DNA for the CDR3 is TGTGCCAGCAGGGGAATGGGGAATAATAACTATGGCTACACCTTC. Its translation is CASRGMGNNNYGYTF. Full variable domain (rest looked up from reference TRBV9 and TRBJ1-2): DSGVTQTPKHLITATGQRVTLRCSPRSGDLSVYWYQQSLDQGLQFLIQYYNGEERAKGNILERFSAQQFPDLHSELNLSSLELGDSALYFCASRGMGNNNYGYTFGSGTRLTVV.